The T cell receptor beta chain described here comes from a study of CD8 T cells in Susac syndrome. Findings and limits, study-wide: The TCR sequencing and HLA analysis in the study involved a relatively small number of individuals, as the study acknowledged. The study identified roughly seventeen and five Susac-specific public clones in total CD8+ and CD8+ TEMRA repertoires.

This clonotype was counted only a few times. Its antigen is not identified. cDNA came from roughly 0.5 to 1 ug RNA primed by random hexamers. TCRdb ran MiXCR on the immunoSEQ multiplex PCR reads and lists one entry per CDR3 protein. This table has 85,000 to 120,000 distinct CDR3 sequences, less than 95% appearing once. CD8+ and CD4+ T cells taken from blood had their TCR beta sequenced. Patients with Susac syndrome met diagnostic criteria that were recently defined for definite or probable disease. Germline loops: CDR1 SQVTM, CDR2 ANQGSEA. V was clipped by 2 bases and J by 2 bases, with 15 bases between them. The CDR3 has 15 amino acids.

This TCR was recovered from a human donor with Susac syndrome. The chain carries TRBV29-1 and TRBJ1-2; weak D call: TRBD1 (5 bases). The specimen sequenced was CD8+ T cells from PBMCs. For the CDR3, the DNA is TGCAGCGTTGAAAGGCAGACGGGGCCGAACTATGGCTACACCTTC. This sequence encodes CSVERQTGPNYGYTF.